The clone carrying this T cell receptor beta chain has just a few counts. This entry belongs to a study of T cells in Graves' hyperthyroidism and ophthalmopathy. The PBMCs studied were ones that came from roughly 9.1 ml fresh peripheral blood. Amplification yielded TCR beta CDR3 regions, with RNA transcripts as the source. The HTBI primer set was used in a first-round RT-PCR of the TCR CDR3. MiXCR was run by TCRdb on the multiplex PCR reads, yielding one entry per CDR3 protein. The profile shows about 380,000 distinct CDR3 sequences, 18% of them singletons. The receptor comes from a man between 18 and 29 years old with Graves' ophthalmopathy. The sequenced sample was blood.

CDR3 in amino acids: CASRKGQDGTQYF. In DNA form, the CDR3 reads TGTGCCAGCAGAAAGGGGCAGGATGGGACCCAGTACTTC. The chain joins TRBV5-6 to TRBJ2-5; tentative D call: TRBD1 (5 bases). The V and J ends lost 5 bases and 7 bases respectively, with 15 bases between them. CDR3 length: 13 residues. The germline V gene has CDR1 SGHDT and CDR2 YYEEEE.